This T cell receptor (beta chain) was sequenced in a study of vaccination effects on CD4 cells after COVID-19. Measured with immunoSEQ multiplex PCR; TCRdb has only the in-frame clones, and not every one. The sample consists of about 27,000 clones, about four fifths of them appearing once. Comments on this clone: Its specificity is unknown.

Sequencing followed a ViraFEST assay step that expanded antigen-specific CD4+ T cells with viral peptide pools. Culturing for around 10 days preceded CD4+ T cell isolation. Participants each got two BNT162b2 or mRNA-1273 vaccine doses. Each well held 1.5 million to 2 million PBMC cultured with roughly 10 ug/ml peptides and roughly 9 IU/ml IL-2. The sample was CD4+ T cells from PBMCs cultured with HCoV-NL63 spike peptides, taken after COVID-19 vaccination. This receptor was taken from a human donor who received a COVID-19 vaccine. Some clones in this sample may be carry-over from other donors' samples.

CDR3 residues: CASSYSGGRYYGYTF. For the CDR3, the DNA is TGTGCCAGCAGTTACTCTGGGGGGAGATACTATGGCTACACCTTC. The gene calls are TRBV6-5 and TRBJ1-2, with D maybe TRBD1 (5 bases). The CDR3 totals 15 residues. The germline V and J ends were trimmed by 0 bases and 3 bases, with 11 bases remaining between them. Germline V gene data show CDR1 as MNHEY and CDR2 as SVGAGI.